This T cell receptor beta chain was recorded in a study of T cell changes during pregnancy in multiple sclerosis. Sequenced by immunoSEQ multiplex PCR; TCRdb stores in-frame clones only, minus some. This sample has approximately 65,000 clones, with roughly 89% found just once. The germline V and J ends were trimmed by 4 bases and 3 bases, with 8 bases remaining between them. Germline loops: CDR1 MRHNA, CDR2 SNTAGT. This CDR3 spans 13 amino acids. The receptor was isolated from a female donor in good health, enrolled as a control in a pregnancy study. Sequenced here: peripheral blood, sampled in the third trimester of pregnancy. The V gene is TRBV6-4, the J gene TRBJ2-3; D unclear. DNA of the CDR3: TGTGCCAGCAGTGCAACCGGGACAGATACGCAGTATTTT. Its protein is CASSATGTDTQYF.